This is a list of T cell receptor beta chains from one sample in a study of cytomegalovirus exposure and HLA in healthy donors. TCRdb's copy holds only in-frame clones and misses some; the assay was immunoSEQ multiplex PCR. Here the sample spans 150,000 or so clones, around four fifths being singletons. The source material was PBMCs. Receptors were obtained from a woman aged 25 to 45 in good health and CMV-seronegative. The CDR3 runs from the conserved cysteine through the conserved F or W. Each record gives: clone size, J gene, V gene, D gene, CDR3 protein, CDR3 DNA. A D gene is named only where the DNA matches it firmly. Clone size, where shown, is once, few, many, or a class for clones that have expanded.

clone_size: few; j_call: TRBJ1-6; v_call: TRBV11-1; d_call: TRBD1; cdr3_aa: CASSFRDSNSPLHF; cdr3_nt: TGTGCCAGCAGCTTCCGGGACAGTAATTCACCCCTCCACTTT
clone_size: NA; j_call: TRBJ2-6; v_call: TRBV6-5; d_call: NA; cdr3_aa: CASSSASTLGANVLTF; cdr3_nt: TGTGCCAGCAGTTCCGCGAGCACCTTGGGGGCCAACGTCCTGACTTTC
clone_size: once; j_call: TRBJ1-3; v_call: TRBV7-6; d_call: NA; cdr3_aa: CASSSFLDSSSGNTIYF; cdr3_nt: TGTGCCAGCAGCTCGTTTTTAGACAGCAGCTCTGGAAACACCATATATTTT
clone_size: NA; j_call: TRBJ2-1; v_call: TRBV5-6; d_call: TRBD2; cdr3_aa: CASSLPWGGPYNEQFF; cdr3_nt: TGTGCCAGCAGCTTGCCGTGGGGGGGTCCCTATAATGAGCAGTTCTTC
clone_size: NA; j_call: TRBJ1-2; v_call: TRBV2; d_call: NA; cdr3_aa: CASSERRDYGYTF; cdr3_nt: TGTGCCAGCAGTGAAAGACGGGACTATGGCTACACCTTC
clone_size: NA; j_call: TRBJ1-1; v_call: TRBV7-8; d_call: NA; cdr3_aa: CASSFQSRAFF; cdr3_nt: TGTGCCAGCAGCTTTCAATCGAGGGCTTTCTTT
clone_size: few; j_call: TRBJ2-1; v_call: TRBV15; d_call: NA; cdr3_aa: CATSRARDFLDNEQFF; cdr3_nt: TGTGCCACCAGCAGAGCTAGGGACTTTCTCGACAATGAGCAGTTCTTC
clone_size: NA; j_call: TRBJ2-7; v_call: TRBV7-8; d_call: NA; cdr3_aa: CSSKERQAYEQYF; cdr3_nt: TGTTCCAGCAAGGAAAGACAGGCATACGAGCAGTACTTC
clone_size: NA; j_call: TRBJ1-5; v_call: TRBV19; d_call: NA; cdr3_aa: CASSIGGGGSNQPQHF; cdr3_nt: TGTGCCAGTAGTATAGGAGGGGGGGGTAGCAATCAGCCCCAGCATTTT
clone_size: NA; j_call: TRBJ2-7; v_call: TRBV19; d_call: TRBD2; cdr3_aa: CASSMRTGGAYEQYF; cdr3_nt: TGTGCCAGTAGTATGCGGACGGGGGGGGCGTACGAGCAGTACTTC
clone_size: few; j_call: TRBJ1-5; v_call: TRBV6-6; d_call: NA; cdr3_aa: CAADGGGWGQPQHF; cdr3_nt: TGTGCCGCCGATGGGGGGGGCTGGGGTCAGCCCCAGCATTTT
clone_size: NA; j_call: TRBJ2-7; v_call: TRBV30; d_call: NA; cdr3_aa: CAWSPRGPREQYF; cdr3_nt: TGTGCCTGGAGTCCCAGGGGCCCGCGCGAGCAGTACTTC
clone_size: NA; j_call: TRBJ1-1; v_call: TRBV11-2; d_call: NA; cdr3_aa: CASSFFQSTEAFF; cdr3_nt: TGTGCCAGCAGCTTCTTTCAGTCCACTGAAGCTTTCTTT
clone_size: NA; j_call: TRBJ2-7; v_call: TRBV2; d_call: NA; cdr3_aa: CASSDKIPGQYF; cdr3_nt: TGTGCCAGCAGTGACAAGATCCCCGGGCAGTACTTC
clone_size: NA; j_call: TRBJ1-6; v_call: TRBV2; d_call: NA; cdr3_aa: CASSEMTQASGALHF; cdr3_nt: TGTGCCAGCAGCGAAATGACCCAGGCCTCGGGGGCCCTCCACTTT
clone_size: NA; j_call: TRBJ2-2; v_call: TRBV5-1; d_call: NA; cdr3_aa: CASSLGSTTNTGELFF; cdr3_nt: TGCGCCAGCAGCTTGGGAAGCACTACGAACACCGGGGAGCTGTTTTTT
clone_size: few; j_call: TRBJ1-5; v_call: TRBV28; d_call: TRBD1; cdr3_aa: CATFGQGLSGNQPQHF; cdr3_nt: TGTGCCACCTTCGGACAGGGGCTATCCGGCAATCAGCCCCAGCATTTT
clone_size: NA; j_call: TRBJ2-3; v_call: TRBV7-6; d_call: TRBD2; cdr3_aa: CASSLTGTRGSDTQYF; cdr3_nt: TGTGCCAGCAGCTTAACCGGGACTAGGGGTTCAGATACGCAGTATTTT
clone_size: NA; j_call: TRBJ2-2; v_call: TRBV5-4; d_call: TRBD1; cdr3_aa: CASSWGPGQGTGELFF; cdr3_nt: TGTGCCAGCAGCTGGGGCCCGGGACAGGGAACCGGGGAGCTGTTTTTT
clone_size: NA; j_call: TRBJ1-2; v_call: TRBV5-1; d_call: TRBD1; cdr3_aa: CASSGQGRHYGYTF; cdr3_nt: TGCGCCAGCAGCGGACAGGGGCGGCATTATGGCTACACCTTC
clone_size: NA; j_call: TRBJ1-3; v_call: TRBV7-2; d_call: TRBD1; cdr3_aa: CASSSGQGNTIYF; cdr3_nt: TGTGCCAGCAGCTCGGGACAGGGGAACACCATATATTTT
clone_size: NA; j_call: TRBJ1-2; v_call: TRBV27; d_call: NA; cdr3_aa: CASSPWGGGYTF; cdr3_nt: TGTGCCAGCAGTCCCTGGGGGGGTGGCTACACCTTC
clone_size: once; j_call: TRBJ2-5; v_call: TRBV7-9; d_call: NA; cdr3_aa: CATQGKETQYF; cdr3_nt: TGTGCCACCCAGGGGAAAGAGACCCAGTACTTC
clone_size: NA; j_call: TRBJ2-1; v_call: TRBV9; d_call: TRBD2; cdr3_aa: CASSGPSSGGAINEQFF; cdr3_nt: TGTGCCAGCAGCGGACCATCTAGCGGGGGGGCCATCAATGAGCAGTTCTTC
clone_size: NA; j_call: TRBJ2-1; v_call: TRBV7-9; d_call: NA; cdr3_aa: CASSLLGSGSYNEQFF; cdr3_nt: TGTGCCAGCAGCTTACTGGGCAGCGGCTCCTACAATGAGCAGTTCTTC
clone_size: NA; j_call: TRBJ1-1; v_call: TRBV20-1; d_call: NA; cdr3_aa: CSASTPNEAFF; cdr3_nt: TGCAGTGCTAGTACTCCCAACGAAGCTTTCTTT
clone_size: NA; j_call: TRBJ2-5; v_call: TRBV18; d_call: TRBD2; cdr3_aa: CASGGEPLQETQYF; cdr3_nt: TGTGCCAGCGGGGGGGAGCCTCTACAAGAGACCCAGTACTTC
clone_size: NA; j_call: TRBJ1-2; v_call: TRBV5-1; d_call: TRBD1; cdr3_aa: CASSLFDRGTYGYTF; cdr3_nt: TGCGCCAGCAGCTTGTTTGACAGGGGAACCTATGGCTACACCTTC